A selection of T cell receptor beta chains follows, all from one sample in a study of T cells expressing NK-cell markers. TCRdb re-called the 5' RACE reads, yielding one record per CDR3 amino acid sequence without DNA. The sample has 150,000 to 200,000 distinct CDR3 sequences, and its top ten clones hold about a fifth. Sequencing was done on a sample of blood T cells: a sorted CD56 or NKG2C T cell subset, CD4+ or CD8+ T cells, or bulk PBMC T cells (not recorded which). The receptors come from a woman aged 18 to 75 in good health. Both conserved end residues are part of each CDR3. Fields, in order: CDR3 protein, J gene, V gene.

cdr3_aa: CASSLTPDTWGANVLTF; j_call: TRBJ2-6; v_call: TRBV27
cdr3_aa: CSVDQGREQYF; j_call: TRBJ2-7; v_call: TRBV29-1
cdr3_aa: CASLGVAGIPSSYNEQFF; j_call: TRBJ2-1; v_call: TRBV5-6
cdr3_aa: CASSSTGSRNEQFF; j_call: TRBJ2-1; v_call: TRBV5-1
cdr3_aa: CASSLYAGGDEKLFF; j_call: TRBJ1-4; v_call: TRBV5-6
cdr3_aa: CSARRAGARAEAFF; j_call: TRBJ1-1; v_call: TRBV20-1
cdr3_aa: CSARGGSQETQYF; j_call: TRBJ2-5; v_call: TRBV20-1
cdr3_aa: CSARDQIVRGGHEQFF; j_call: TRBJ2-1; v_call: TRBV20-1
cdr3_aa: CASSKRLADTDTQYF; j_call: TRBJ2-3; v_call: TRBV11-2
cdr3_aa: CASSPTVGIGNTIYF; j_call: TRBJ1-3; v_call: TRBV5-1
cdr3_aa: CASSLGATLLNTGELFF; j_call: TRBJ2-2; v_call: TRBV12-3/TRBV12-4
cdr3_aa: CASRPSLAGVRDTQYF; j_call: TRBJ2-3; v_call: TRBV6-1
cdr3_aa: CASSLRGRQDTEAFF; j_call: TRBJ1-1; v_call: TRBV11-2
cdr3_aa: CATSRDPSRDTQYF; j_call: TRBJ2-3; v_call: TRBV15
cdr3_aa: CASSLRGAENTEAFF; j_call: TRBJ1-1; v_call: TRBV5-1
cdr3_aa: CASSPSASEGNEQFF; j_call: TRBJ2-1; v_call: TRBV27
cdr3_aa: CAISESMEYNSPLHF; j_call: TRBJ1-6; v_call: TRBV10-3
cdr3_aa: CASSLDKGAHGLFF; j_call: TRBJ1-4; v_call: TRBV5-1
cdr3_aa: CASSESSKLNTEAFF; j_call: TRBJ1-1; v_call: TRBV12-3/TRBV12-4
cdr3_aa: CASSQGHPGTGNTIYF; j_call: TRBJ1-3; v_call: TRBV3-1
cdr3_aa: CASSQDLGGPREQYF; j_call: TRBJ2-7; v_call: TRBV14
cdr3_aa: CASSLDSPYEQYF; j_call: TRBJ2-7; v_call: TRBV5-1
cdr3_aa: CASSWGLTSTDTQYF; j_call: TRBJ2-3; v_call: TRBV5-6
cdr3_aa: CASSGLGREAFF; j_call: TRBJ1-1; v_call: TRBV9
cdr3_aa: CAISVLAGVTGNEQFF; j_call: TRBJ2-1; v_call: TRBV10-3
cdr3_aa: CASSQMRGVGYTF; j_call: TRBJ1-2; v_call: TRBV12-3/TRBV12-4
cdr3_aa: CSAEITDTQYF; j_call: TRBJ2-3; v_call: TRBV20-1
cdr3_aa: CASSLREGDTQYF; j_call: TRBJ2-3; v_call: TRBV7-3
cdr3_aa: CASSQTPWELFF; j_call: TRBJ2-2; v_call: TRBV6-6
cdr3_aa: CASRPGQGIGEQYF; j_call: TRBJ2-7; v_call: TRBV12-3/TRBV12-4
cdr3_aa: CASSYGLATGELFF; j_call: TRBJ2-2; v_call: TRBV6-5
cdr3_aa: CASSLERKAGANVLTF; j_call: TRBJ2-6; v_call: TRBV5-1
cdr3_aa: CASSLQGVIYGYTF; j_call: TRBJ1-2; v_call: TRBV7-8
cdr3_aa: CASSLGQGEDTQYF; j_call: TRBJ2-3; v_call: TRBV5-1
cdr3_aa: CASSLAGTGGTGELFF; j_call: TRBJ2-2; v_call: TRBV9
cdr3_aa: CASTYRAPPSYNEQFF; j_call: TRBJ2-1; v_call: TRBV27
cdr3_aa: CASSQGPINEQFF; j_call: TRBJ2-1; v_call: TRBV3-1
cdr3_aa: CSATRTRQETQYF; j_call: TRBJ2-5; v_call: TRBV20-1
cdr3_aa: CASSPTRGDGQYF; j_call: TRBJ2-7; v_call: TRBV7-3
cdr3_aa: CASSLGTGTEAFF; j_call: TRBJ1-1; v_call: TRBV5-1
cdr3_aa: CASSFFAEAFF; j_call: TRBJ1-1; v_call: TRBV7-2
cdr3_aa: CATSGGGASYEQYF; j_call: TRBJ2-7; v_call: TRBV5-1
cdr3_aa: CSARDPRLAGGPATDTQYF; j_call: TRBJ2-3; v_call: TRBV20-1
cdr3_aa: CASSPPPGNGNTIYF; j_call: TRBJ1-3; v_call: TRBV12-3/TRBV12-4
cdr3_aa: CASITDRKNTEAFF; j_call: TRBJ1-1; v_call: TRBV12-3/TRBV12-4
cdr3_aa: CASSLGEEGDTEAFF; j_call: TRBJ1-1; v_call: TRBV7-6
cdr3_aa: CASRRGQYNEQFF; j_call: TRBJ2-1; v_call: TRBV2
cdr3_aa: CASSLTRGADYGYTF; j_call: TRBJ1-2; v_call: TRBV5-1
cdr3_aa: CATSRGEETQYF; j_call: TRBJ2-5; v_call: TRBV24-1
cdr3_aa: CSARFSGRKHEQFF; j_call: TRBJ2-1; v_call: TRBV20-1
cdr3_aa: CSAPHLAKNIQYF; j_call: TRBJ2-4; v_call: TRBV20-1
cdr3_aa: CASSLSLYEQYF; j_call: TRBJ2-7; v_call: TRBV5-5
cdr3_aa: CASSSRQGDGYTF; j_call: TRBJ1-2; v_call: TRBV7-9
cdr3_aa: CASSLVTNYGYTF; j_call: TRBJ1-2; v_call: TRBV5-6
cdr3_aa: CASFPSSGMSYEQYF; j_call: TRBJ2-7; v_call: TRBV5-6
cdr3_aa: CASTFNSDSYEQYF; j_call: TRBJ2-7; v_call: TRBV5-1
cdr3_aa: CASRPLSSSDTQYF; j_call: TRBJ2-3; v_call: TRBV19